This T cell receptor beta chain comes out of a study of OX40 agonist ivuxolimab in advanced cancers. Overall study context: Every 2 weeks, patients got intravenous ivuxolimab at one of six dose levels (0.01-10 mg/kg).

Generated by immunoSEQ multiplex PCR, the TCRdb table keeps only in-frame clones and is missing some. The table has roughly 93,000 clones, more than 80% seen once. To note about this clone: Antigen unknown.

There are 14 residues in the CDR3. The germline gives CDR1 ENHRY, CDR2 SYGVKD. Trimming removed 3 bases from V and 3 bases from J; junction bases left unmatched: 3. The study's findings and limits: Doses of 0.1 to 3.0 mg/kg were accompanied by clonal expansion of CD4+ and CD8+ blood T cells by week 6. CD8+ T cells (on average) carried more expanded clones than CD4+ T cells. A proportion of nonresponders additionally exhibited low normalized T-cell clonal expansion.

The chain joins TRBV10-3 to TRBJ2-5; 8 positions agree with TRBD1. The TCR sequence derives from an adult with an advanced solid tumor such as melanoma, head and neck, liver or kidney cancer. Sequencing used CD4+ or CD8+ T cells sorted from blood, obtained in a trial of the OX40 agonist ivuxolimab. The DNA of the CDR3 is TGTGCCATCAGTGATGGACAGGGCGAAGAGACCCAGTACTTC. As protein: CAISDGQGEETQYF.